The clone carrying this TCR beta chain is categorized as medium-sized (0.01 to 0.1%). TCRdb re-derived calls from the PCR reads in MiXCR, one entry per CDR3 protein. Seen here are 4,000 to 6,000 distinct CDR3 sequences, roughly three fifths observed once, and the top ten hold more than 15%. This entry is derived from a study of CD4 and CD8 cells across lung adenocarcinoma regions. CDR3 length: 14 amino acids. Per the germline V gene, CDR1 is MNHNS and CDR2 is SASEGT. Trimming shortened V by 11 bases and J by 0 bases, and 16 bases separated the two germline ends. Donors had localized lung adenocarcinoma, a non-small cell lung cancer.

The sample taken for sequencing was CD4+ T cells from the center of a lung tumor. The receptor's source is a male donor with lung adenocarcinoma. The CD4 and CD8 labels of this study may be unreliable. The rearrangement joins TRBV6-1 to TRBJ1-2, with D possibly being TRBD1 (5 bases). The CDR3 bases are TGTGCCCTAGTAAGGGGCCTCACTAACTATGGCTACACCTTC. Protein product: CALVRGLTNYGYTF.